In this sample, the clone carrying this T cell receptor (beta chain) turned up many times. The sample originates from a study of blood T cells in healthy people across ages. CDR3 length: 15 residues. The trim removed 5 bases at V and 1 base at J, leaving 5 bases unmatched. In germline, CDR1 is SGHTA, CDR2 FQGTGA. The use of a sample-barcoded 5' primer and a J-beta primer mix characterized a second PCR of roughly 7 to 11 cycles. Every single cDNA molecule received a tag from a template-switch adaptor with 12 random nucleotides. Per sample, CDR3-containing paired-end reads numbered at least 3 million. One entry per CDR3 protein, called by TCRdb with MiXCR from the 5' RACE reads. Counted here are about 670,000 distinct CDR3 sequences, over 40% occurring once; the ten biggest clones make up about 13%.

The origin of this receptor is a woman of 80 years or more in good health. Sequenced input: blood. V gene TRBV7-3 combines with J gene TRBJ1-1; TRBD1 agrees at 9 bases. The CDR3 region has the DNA TGTGCCAGCAGCAAGACAGGGGGACCGAACACTGAAGCTTTCTTT. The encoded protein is CASSKTGGPNTEAFF.